This TCR beta chain was retrieved from a study of monozygotic twins with inflammatory bowel disease. Two nested PCRs, about 15 and 9 cycles, amplified TCRalpha and TCRbeta cDNA. TCRdb reanalyzed the 5' RACE reads, giving one entry per CDR3 protein sequence and no DNA. The sample has over 100,000 distinct CDR3 sequences; the top ten hold 9.5% to 15%. The TCR was taken from a human donor with ulcerative colitis or Crohn's disease, or a healthy co-twin of an affected twin (not recorded which). What was sequenced was blood.

Here the CDR3 reads CSARGPRGNQPQHF. The genes are TRBV20-1 and TRBJ1-5; the D call from TCRdb, TRBD1, cannot be confirmed without DNA. From germline, CDR1 is DFQATT and CDR2 SNEGSKA (reference sequence). The length of the CDR3 is 14 residues.